Given below is one TCR beta chain in context. The antigen remains undetermined. These data are taken from a study of blood T cells in healthy people across ages. Trimming cost V 5 bases and J 8 bases; bases outside gene matches: 11. From germline, CDR1 is SEHNR and CDR2 FQNEAQ (reference sequence). This CDR3 is built from 15 residues. No fewer than 7 million PBMCs went into each sample. Each sample yielded at least 5.5 micrograms of PBMC total RNA. A second PCR of roughly 7 to 11 cycles used a sample-barcoded 5' primer and a J-beta primer mix. Each cDNA molecule, via a template-switch adaptor with 12 random nucleotides, was tagged. TCRdb passed the 5' RACE reads through MiXCR, listing each CDR3 protein once. This sample yields hundreds of thousands of distinct CDR3 sequences, of which 25% to 30% are seen a single time; about 15% belongs to the top ten. Study-level points and caveats: The study found more naive CD4+ cells and higher diversity in long-lived than aged donors.

The material sequenced was blood. This chain connects TRBV7-9 to TRBJ2-3, with 9 bases identical to TRBD1. This receptor was obtained from a woman at least 80 years old in good health. The CDR3 is CASSLLDRGGGTQYF. In nucleotides, the CDR3 is TGTGCCAGCAGCCTCCTGGACAGGGGTGGAGGTACGCAGTATTTT.